The rows below give T cell receptor beta chains drawn from one sample of a study of OX40 agonist ivuxolimab in advanced cancers. Profiled with immunoSEQ multiplex PCR; TCRdb holds only in-frame clones, not every one. This table holds 75,000 to 80,000 clones, around 86% found once. This specimen consisted of CD4+ or CD8+ T cells sorted from blood, obtained in a trial of the OX40 agonist ivuxolimab. All receptors come from an adult with an advanced solid tumor such as melanoma, head and neck, liver or kidney cancer. Both conserved end residues are trimmed from each CDR3.

v_call,cdr3_aa
TRBV10-3,ATGLNMNTEAF
TRBV30,AWSSTGNTIY
TRBV10-3,AISDRTKERAF
TRBV5-1,ASDPGGQETQY
TRBV19,ASSMKLGGLEQY
TRBV25-1,ASSPRAGELF
TRBV7-2,ASSFNTATYEQY
TRBV7-9,ASSLGTGIYNEQF
TRBV7-2,ASSGRAAGYGYT
TRBV9,ASSVGGLAGNTGELF
TRBV7-6,ASSPSTGGFDTEAF
TRBV19,ASSEGARRETQY
TRBV6-5,ASRGVQGAIY
TRBV11-2,ASSPGTPRDNTEAF
TRBV28,ASSHAPGGVGNTEAF
TRBV6-4,ASIWPAPAQRCRAEKLF
TRBV5-1,ASSLAGTNYGYT
TRBV6-5,ASSRDTNNQPQH
TRBV6-5,ASSDRDQPQH
TRBV27,ASSFYRAETQY
TRBV5-4,ASGRQGSTDTQY
TRBV7-2,ASSLERENTQY
TRBV4-1,ASSKTRTGVNQPQH
TRBV11-2,ASSLGGQNSPLH
TRBV6-1,ASSSYEQF
TRBV19,ASSIVGPASGGYNEQF
TRBV6-6,ASSGGQGRSPLH
TRBV21-1,ASSQVRYRKTYGYT